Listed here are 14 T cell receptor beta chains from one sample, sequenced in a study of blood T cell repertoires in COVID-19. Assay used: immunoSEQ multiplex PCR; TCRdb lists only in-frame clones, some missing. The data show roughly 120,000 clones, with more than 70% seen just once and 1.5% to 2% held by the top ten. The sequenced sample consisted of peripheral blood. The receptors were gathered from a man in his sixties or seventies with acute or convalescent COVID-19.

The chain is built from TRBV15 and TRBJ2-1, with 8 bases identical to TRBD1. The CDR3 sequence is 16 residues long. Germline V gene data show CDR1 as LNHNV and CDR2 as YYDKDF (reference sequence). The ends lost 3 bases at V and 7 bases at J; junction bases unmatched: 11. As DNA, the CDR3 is TGTGCCACCAGCAGGGGGACAGGTGGAGTCGGGAATGAGCAGTTCTTC. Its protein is CATSRGTGGVGNEQFF.

The CDR3 coding sequence is TGTGCCACCAGTGATGGCCAGGGGCGAGCCTTAATGGAGACCCAGTACTTC. Amino acid sequence: CATSDGQGRALMETQYF. The chain links TRBV24-1 to TRBJ2-5, with TRBD1 as a possible D gene (6 bases). CDR3 length: 17 residues. Germline CDR1 reads KGHDR; CDR2 reads SFDVKD. V lost 3 bases and J 5 bases, leaving 21 bases between the germline ends.

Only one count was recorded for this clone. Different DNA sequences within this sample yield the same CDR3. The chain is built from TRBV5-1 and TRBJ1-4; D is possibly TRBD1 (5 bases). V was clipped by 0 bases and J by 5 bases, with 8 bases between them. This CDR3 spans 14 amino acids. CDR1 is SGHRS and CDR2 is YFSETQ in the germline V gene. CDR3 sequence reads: CASSLAGGNEKLFF. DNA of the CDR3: TGCGCCAGCAGCTTGGCTGGGGGGAATGAAAAACTGTTTTTT.

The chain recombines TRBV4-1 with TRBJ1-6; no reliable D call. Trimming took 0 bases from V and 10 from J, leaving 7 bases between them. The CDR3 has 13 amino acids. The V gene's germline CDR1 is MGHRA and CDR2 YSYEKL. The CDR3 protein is CASSQDSFSPLHF. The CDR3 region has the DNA TGCGCCAGCAGCCAAGATTCATTCTCACCCCTCCACTTT.

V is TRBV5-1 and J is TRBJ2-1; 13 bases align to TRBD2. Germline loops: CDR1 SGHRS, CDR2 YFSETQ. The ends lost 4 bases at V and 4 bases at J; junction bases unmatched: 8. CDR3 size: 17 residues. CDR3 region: CASSPRTSGGKYNEQFF. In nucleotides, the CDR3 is TGCGCCAGCAGCCCCCGGACTAGCGGGGGTAAGTACAATGAGCAGTTCTTC.

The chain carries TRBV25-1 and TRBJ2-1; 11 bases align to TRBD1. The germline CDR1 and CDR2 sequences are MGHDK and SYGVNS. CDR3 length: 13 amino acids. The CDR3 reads CVQPGQGGDEQFF. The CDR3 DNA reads TGTGTCCAGCCGGGACAGGGGGGGGATGAGCAGTTCTTC.

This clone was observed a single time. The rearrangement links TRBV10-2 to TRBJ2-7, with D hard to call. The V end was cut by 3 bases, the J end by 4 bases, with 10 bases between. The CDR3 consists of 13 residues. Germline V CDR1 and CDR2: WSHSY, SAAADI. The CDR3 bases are TGCGCCAGCAGTGAAGACAACCGATACGAGCAGTACTTC. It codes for CASSEDNRYEQYF.

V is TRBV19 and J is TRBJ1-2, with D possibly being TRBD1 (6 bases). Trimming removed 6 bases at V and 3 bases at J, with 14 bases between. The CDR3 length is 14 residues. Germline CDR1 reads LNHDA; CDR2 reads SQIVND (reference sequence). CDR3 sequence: CASSREGGDYGYTF. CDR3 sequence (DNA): TGTGCCAGTAGCCGGGAGGGGGGCGACTATGGCTACACCTTC.

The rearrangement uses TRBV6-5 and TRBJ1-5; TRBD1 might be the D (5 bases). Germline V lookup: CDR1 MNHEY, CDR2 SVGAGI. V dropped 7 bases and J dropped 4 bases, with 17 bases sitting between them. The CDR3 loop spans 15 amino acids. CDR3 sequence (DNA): TGTGCCAGCAAATCTGTGGGGCATGTGAATCAGCCCCAGCATTTT. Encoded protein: CASKSVGHVNQPQHF.

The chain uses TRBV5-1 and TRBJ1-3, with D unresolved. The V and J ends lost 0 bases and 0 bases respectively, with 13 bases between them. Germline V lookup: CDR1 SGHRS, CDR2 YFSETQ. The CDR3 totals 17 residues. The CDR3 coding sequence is TGCGCCAGCAGCTTGGGCAGCGGTGGGAGCTCTGGAAACACCATATATTTT. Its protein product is CASSLGSGGSSGNTIYF.

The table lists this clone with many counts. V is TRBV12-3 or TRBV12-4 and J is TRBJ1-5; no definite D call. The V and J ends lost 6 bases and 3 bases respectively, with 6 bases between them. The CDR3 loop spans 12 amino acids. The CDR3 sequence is CASRRFNQPQHF. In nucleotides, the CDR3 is TGTGCCAGCAGGAGGTTCAATCAGCCCCAGCATTTT.

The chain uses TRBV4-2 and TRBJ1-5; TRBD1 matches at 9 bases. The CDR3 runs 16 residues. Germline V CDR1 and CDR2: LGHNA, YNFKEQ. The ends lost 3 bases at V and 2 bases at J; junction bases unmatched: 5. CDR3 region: CASSQETGGGNQPQHF. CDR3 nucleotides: TGTGCCAGCAGCCAGGAGACAGGGGGAGGCAATCAGCCCCAGCATTTT.

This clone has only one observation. CDR3 sequence: CASSRAGNTGELFF. As DNA, the CDR3 is TGCGCCAGCAGCAGAGCGGGGAACACCGGGGAGCTGTTTTTT. This chain links TRBV5-1 with TRBJ2-2, with D tentatively TRBD2 (6 bases). The V gene lost 4 bases and the J gene lost 1 base, with 8 bases spanning the gap. Germline assignment: CDR1 SGHRS and CDR2 YFSETQ. The CDR3 contains 14 residues.

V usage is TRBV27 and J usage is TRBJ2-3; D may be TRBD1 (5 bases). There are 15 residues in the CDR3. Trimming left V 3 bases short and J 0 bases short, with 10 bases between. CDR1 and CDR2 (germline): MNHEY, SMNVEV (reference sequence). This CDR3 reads CASSFRKGSTDTQYF. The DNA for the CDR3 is TGTGCCAGCAGTTTTAGGAAGGGGAGCACAGATACGCAGTATTTT.